Described below is a single T cell receptor (beta chain) sequence and its context. The CDR3 has 14 amino acids. Germline V CDR1 and CDR2: MNHNY, SVGAGI (reference sequence). V was pared by 5 bases and J by 4 bases, with 6 bases of the junction left unmatched. Authors' data handling: Amplification with reference gene primers provided the estimates of nucleated cell counts. The assay was immunoSEQ multiplex PCR, and TCRdb's table has in-frame clones only and misses some. V and J calls and clone size are given by that table; D and trimming were obtained from the DNA. The sample records about 70,000 clones, roughly three quarters being singletons. The sample originates from a study of blood T cell repertoires in COVID-19.

Material: peripheral blood. This chain links TRBV6-6 with TRBJ1-2, with 8 bases identical to TRBD1. This receptor was identified in a woman aged 55-69 years with acute or convalescent COVID-19. For the CDR3, the DNA is TGTGCCAGCAGTGGGACAGGCGGACGCTATGGCTACACCTTC. This encodes CASSGTGGRYGYTF.